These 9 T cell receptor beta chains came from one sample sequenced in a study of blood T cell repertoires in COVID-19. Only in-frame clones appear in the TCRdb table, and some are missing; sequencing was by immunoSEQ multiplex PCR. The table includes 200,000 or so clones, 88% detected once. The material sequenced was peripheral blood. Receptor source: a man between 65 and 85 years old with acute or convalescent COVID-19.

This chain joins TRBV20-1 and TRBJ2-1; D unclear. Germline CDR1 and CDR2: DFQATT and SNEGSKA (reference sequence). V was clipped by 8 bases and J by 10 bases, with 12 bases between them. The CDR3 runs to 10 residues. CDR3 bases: TGCAGTTTGCTAGATGAAGAGCAGTTCTTC. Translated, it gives CSLLDEEQFF.

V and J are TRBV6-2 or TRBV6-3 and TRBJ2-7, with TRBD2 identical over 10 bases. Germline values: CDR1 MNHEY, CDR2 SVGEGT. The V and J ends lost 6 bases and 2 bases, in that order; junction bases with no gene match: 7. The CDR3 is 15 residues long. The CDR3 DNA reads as TGTGCCAGCAGCTTTAGCGGGAGGTTCACCTACGAGCAGTACTTC. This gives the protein CASSFSGRFTYEQYF.

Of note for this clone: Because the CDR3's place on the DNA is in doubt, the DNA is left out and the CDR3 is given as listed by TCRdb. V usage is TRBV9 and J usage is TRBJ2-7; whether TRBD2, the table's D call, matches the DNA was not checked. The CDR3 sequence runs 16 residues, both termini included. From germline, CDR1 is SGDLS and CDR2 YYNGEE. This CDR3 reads CASSVSLREEYCEQYF.

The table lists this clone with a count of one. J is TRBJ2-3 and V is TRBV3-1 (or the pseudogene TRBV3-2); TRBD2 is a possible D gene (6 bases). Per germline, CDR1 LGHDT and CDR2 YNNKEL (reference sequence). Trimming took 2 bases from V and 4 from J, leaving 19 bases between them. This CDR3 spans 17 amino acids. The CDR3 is CASSQPGTAAGADTQYF. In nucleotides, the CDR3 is TGTGCCAGCAGCCAACCCGGGACTGCCGCTGGTGCAGATACGCAGTATTTT.

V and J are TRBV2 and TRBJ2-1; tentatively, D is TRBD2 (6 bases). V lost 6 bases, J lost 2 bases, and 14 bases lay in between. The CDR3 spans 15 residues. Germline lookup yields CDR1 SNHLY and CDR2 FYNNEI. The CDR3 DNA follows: TGTGCCAGCAGCCCGGGACTCAGCACCTACAATGAGCAGTTCTTC. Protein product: CASSPGLSTYNEQFF.

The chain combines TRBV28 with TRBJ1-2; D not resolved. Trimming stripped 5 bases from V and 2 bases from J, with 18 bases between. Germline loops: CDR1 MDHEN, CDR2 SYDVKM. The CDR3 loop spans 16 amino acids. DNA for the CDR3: TGTGCCAGCAGTATACCCCCCGGGAGACTAAACTATGGCTACACCTTC. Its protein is CASSIPPGRLNYGYTF.

CDR3 sequence: CASSIRSWAGLQETQYF. The CDR3 nucleotides are TGTGCCAGTAGTATCAGGTCGTGGGCAGGCCTACAAGAGACCCAGTACTTC. The chain recombines TRBV19 with TRBJ2-5, with unresolved D. From germline, CDR1 is LNHDA and CDR2 SQIVND (reference sequence). V was clipped by 3 bases and J by 2 bases, with 19 bases between them. This CDR3 is 17 amino acids long. Drawing the rest from reference TRBV19 and TRBJ2-5, the complete variable domain is DGGITQSPKYLFRKEGQNVTLSCEQNLNHDAMYWYRQDPGQGLRLIYYSQIVNDFQKGDIAEGYSVSREKKESFPLTVTSAQKNPTAFYLCASSIRSWAGLQETQYFGPGTRLLVL.

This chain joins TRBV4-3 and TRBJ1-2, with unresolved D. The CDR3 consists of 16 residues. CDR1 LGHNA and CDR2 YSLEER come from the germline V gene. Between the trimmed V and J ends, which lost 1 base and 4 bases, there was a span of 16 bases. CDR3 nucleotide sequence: TGCGCCAGCAGCCAAGCGACGACGTTGAGGAGCTATGGCTACACCTTC. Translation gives CASSQATTLRSYGYTF.

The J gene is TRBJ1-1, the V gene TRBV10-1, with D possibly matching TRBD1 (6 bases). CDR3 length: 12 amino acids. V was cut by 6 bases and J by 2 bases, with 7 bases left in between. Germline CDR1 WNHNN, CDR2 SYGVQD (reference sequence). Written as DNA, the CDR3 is TGCGCCAGCAGACAGGGAAACACTGAAGCTTTCTTT. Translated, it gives CASRQGNTEAFF.